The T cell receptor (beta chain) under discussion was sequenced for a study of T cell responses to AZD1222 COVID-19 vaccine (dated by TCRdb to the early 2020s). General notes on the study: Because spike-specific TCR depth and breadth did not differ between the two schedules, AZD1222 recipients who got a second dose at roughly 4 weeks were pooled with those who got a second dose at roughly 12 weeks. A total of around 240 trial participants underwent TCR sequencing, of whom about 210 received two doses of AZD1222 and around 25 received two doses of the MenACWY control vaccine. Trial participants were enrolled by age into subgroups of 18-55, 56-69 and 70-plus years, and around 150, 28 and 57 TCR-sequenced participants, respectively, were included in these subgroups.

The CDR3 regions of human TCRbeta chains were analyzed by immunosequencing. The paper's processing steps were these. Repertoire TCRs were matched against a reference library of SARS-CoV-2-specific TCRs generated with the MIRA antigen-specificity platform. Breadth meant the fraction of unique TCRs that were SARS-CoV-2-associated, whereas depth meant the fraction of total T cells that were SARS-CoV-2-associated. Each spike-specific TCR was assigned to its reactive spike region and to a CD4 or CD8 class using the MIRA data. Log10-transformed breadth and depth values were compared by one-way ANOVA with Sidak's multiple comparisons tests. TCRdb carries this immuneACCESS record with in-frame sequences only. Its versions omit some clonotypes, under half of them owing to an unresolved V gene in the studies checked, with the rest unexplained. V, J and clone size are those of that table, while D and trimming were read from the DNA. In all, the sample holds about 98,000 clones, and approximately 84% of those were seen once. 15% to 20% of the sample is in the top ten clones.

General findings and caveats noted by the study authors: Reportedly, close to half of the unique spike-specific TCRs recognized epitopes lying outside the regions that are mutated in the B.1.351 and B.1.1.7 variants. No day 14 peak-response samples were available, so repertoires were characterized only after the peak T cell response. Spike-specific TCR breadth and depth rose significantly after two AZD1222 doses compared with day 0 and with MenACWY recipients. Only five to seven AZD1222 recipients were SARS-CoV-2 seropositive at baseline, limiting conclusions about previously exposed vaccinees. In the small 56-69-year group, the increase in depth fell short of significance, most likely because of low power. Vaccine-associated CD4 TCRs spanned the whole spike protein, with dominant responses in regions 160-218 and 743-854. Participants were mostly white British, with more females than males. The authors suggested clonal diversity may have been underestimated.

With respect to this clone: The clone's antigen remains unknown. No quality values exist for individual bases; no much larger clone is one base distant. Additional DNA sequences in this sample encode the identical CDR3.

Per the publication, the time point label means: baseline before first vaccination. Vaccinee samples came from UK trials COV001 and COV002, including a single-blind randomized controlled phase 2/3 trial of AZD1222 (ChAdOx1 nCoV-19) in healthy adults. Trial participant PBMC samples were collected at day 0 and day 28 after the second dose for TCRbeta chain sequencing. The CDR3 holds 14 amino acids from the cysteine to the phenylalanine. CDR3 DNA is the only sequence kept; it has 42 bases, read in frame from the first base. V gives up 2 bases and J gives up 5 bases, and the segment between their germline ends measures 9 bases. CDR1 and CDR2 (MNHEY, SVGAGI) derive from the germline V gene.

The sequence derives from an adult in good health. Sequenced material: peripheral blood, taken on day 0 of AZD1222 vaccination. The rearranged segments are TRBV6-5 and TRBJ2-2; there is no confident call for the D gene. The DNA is TGTGCCAGCAGTTACGGGCTGGGTACCGGGGAGCTGTTTTTT. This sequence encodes CASSYGLGTGELFF.